A single sample is the source of the 9 T cell receptor beta chains below, sequenced in a study of breast tumors, draining lymph nodes, adjacent tissues. The lymph nodes were axillary draining lymph nodes from breast cancer patients. TCRdb independently ran MiXCR on the multiplex PCR reads; one entry per CDR3 protein. The data show about 180,000 distinct CDR3 sequences, 33% seen once. Sequencing was done on a sample of axillary lymph node tissue. These receptors all come from a female donor with breast cancer. Some clones in this sample may be carry-over from other donors' samples.

In this sample, this clonotype turned up many times. V and J are TRBV3-1 and TRBJ2-7, with 7 bases aligning to TRBD2. The CDR3 is 12 amino acids. With V trimmed by 5 bases and J by 6 bases, 4 bases remained unmatched. From germline, CDR1 is LGHDT and CDR2 YNNKEL (reference sequence). Here the CDR3 DNA reads TGTGCCAGCAGCGGGGGGGGGAGCGAGCAGTACTTC. Amino acid sequence: CASSGGGSEQYF.

A few counts support this clonotype. At one boundary the junction diverges from the germline segment, which might be a read error. The chain links TRBV6-6 to TRBJ2-3, with D possibly matching TRBD2 (6 bases). Germline-derived CDR1 and CDR2 are MNHNY and SVGAGI (reference sequence). There are 15 residues in the CDR3. This CDR3 is CASSHSGTGTDTQYF. CDR3 DNA: TGTGCCAGCAGTCACTCGGGGACTGGCACAGATACGCAGTATTTT.

The chain carries TRBV6-2 or TRBV6-3 and TRBJ1-1; possible D gene TRBD1, 5 bases. V was shortened by 5 bases and J by 1 base, with 17 bases between the two germline ends. Per the germline V gene, CDR1 is MNHEY and CDR2 is SVGEGT. The CDR3 extends over 16 amino acids. The CDR3 reads CASSHRDRGGNTEAFF. The DNA of the CDR3 is TGTGCCAGCAGTCACCGGGACCGCGGGGGGAACACTGAAGCTTTCTTT.

This clonotype was seen only a few times. This may stem from a read error, because a much larger clone lies one nucleotide away. The V and J genes are TRBV6-5 and TRBJ2-5; D gene unclear. This CDR3 region has 13 residues. Trimming removed 5 bases at V and 5 bases at J, with 12 bases between. In germline, CDR1 is MNHEY, CDR2 SVGAGI. CDR3 bases: TGTGCCAGCAGTCATGGGCAAGGGGAGACCCAGTACTTC. Translating gives CASSHGQGETQYF.

On this clonotype: This sequence may be a read error, since a much larger clone differs from it by one base. The chain carries TRBV28 and TRBJ2-7; the D is unclear. Between the trimmed V and J ends, which lost 10 bases and 3 bases, there was a span of 16 bases. The germline gives CDR1 MDHEN, CDR2 SYDVKM. The CDR3 length is 13 residues. CDR3 nucleotides: TGTGCCACCACAAGGTCTGGCTTCTACGAGCAGTACTTC. It is translated as CATTRSGFYEQYF.

This clonotype was seen repeatedly, ten times or more. Here the CDR3 reads CASSLGLAGFYEQYF. CDR3 DNA: TGTGCCAGCAGCTTAGGACTAGCGGGTTTCTACGAGCAGTACTTC. The rearrangement uses TRBV7-9 and TRBJ2-7; 10 bases match TRBD2. This CDR3 has 15 residues. Germline-derived CDR1 and CDR2 are SEHNR and FQNEAQ (reference sequence). After removal of 1 base from V and 3 bases from J, the junction contained 3 bases not matched to a gene. Complete variable domain (other parts from reference TRBV7-9 and TRBJ2-7): DTGVSQNPRHKITKRGQNVTFRCDPISEHNRLYWYRQTLGQGPEFLTYFQNEAQLEKSRLLSDRFSAERPKGSFSTLEIQRTEQGDSAMYLCASSLGLAGFYEQYFGPGTRLTVT.

This clonotype appeared many times. V usage is TRBV10-3 and J usage is TRBJ2-3; TRBD2 agrees at 13 bases. The V and J ends lost 2 bases and 0 bases, in that order; junction bases with no gene match: 11. Germline CDR1 is ENHRY and CDR2 is SYGVKD. This CDR3 region has 20 residues. The CDR3 sequence: CAISETWTSGSSLSTDTQYF. The CDR3 bases are TGTGCCATCAGTGAGACTTGGACTAGCGGGAGTTCGTTAAGCACAGATACGCAGTATTTT.

This clonotype has ten or more counts. This chain joins TRBV20-1 and TRBJ2-1; D might be TRBD2 (5 bases). The CDR3 sequence is 12 residues long. Per germline, CDR1 DFQATT and CDR2 SNEGSKA (reference sequence). V was shortened by 0 bases and J by 11 bases, with 11 bases between the two germline ends. Here the CDR3 DNA reads TGCAGTGCTAGAGATCTGGGAGTAAAGCAGTTCTTC. Translated: CSARDLGVKQFF.

Many counts were recorded for this clonotype. The chain combines TRBV7-2 with TRBJ2-7; D possibly corresponds to TRBD2 (5 bases). The CDR3 sequence is 13 residues long. V was pared by 3 bases and J by 1 base, with 7 bases between. CDR1 is SGHTA and CDR2 is FQGNSA in the germline V gene. For the CDR3, the DNA is TGTGCCAGCAGCTTTTGGGAGTCCTACGAGCAGTACTTC. It is translated as CASSFWESYEQYF.